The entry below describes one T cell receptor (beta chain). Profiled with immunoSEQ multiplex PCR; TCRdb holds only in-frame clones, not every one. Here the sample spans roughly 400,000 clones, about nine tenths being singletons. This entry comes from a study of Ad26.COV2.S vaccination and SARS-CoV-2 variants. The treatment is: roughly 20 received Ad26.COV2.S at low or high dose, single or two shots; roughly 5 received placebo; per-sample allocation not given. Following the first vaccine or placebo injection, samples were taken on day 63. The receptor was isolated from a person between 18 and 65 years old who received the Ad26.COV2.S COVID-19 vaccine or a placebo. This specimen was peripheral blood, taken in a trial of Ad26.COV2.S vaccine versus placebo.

Here the CDR3 DNA reads TGTGCCACCAGTGACGGACTAGCGGGAGGGCCCGCCACCGGGGAGCTGTTTTTT. Translating gives CATSDGLAGGPATGELFF. The chain is built from TRBV24-1 and TRBJ2-2; 15 nucleotides line up with TRBD2. CDR1 is KGHDR, CDR2 SFDVKD, per germline. Unmatched junction bases numbered 6, after V lost 4 bases and J lost 4 bases. This CDR3 has 18 residues.